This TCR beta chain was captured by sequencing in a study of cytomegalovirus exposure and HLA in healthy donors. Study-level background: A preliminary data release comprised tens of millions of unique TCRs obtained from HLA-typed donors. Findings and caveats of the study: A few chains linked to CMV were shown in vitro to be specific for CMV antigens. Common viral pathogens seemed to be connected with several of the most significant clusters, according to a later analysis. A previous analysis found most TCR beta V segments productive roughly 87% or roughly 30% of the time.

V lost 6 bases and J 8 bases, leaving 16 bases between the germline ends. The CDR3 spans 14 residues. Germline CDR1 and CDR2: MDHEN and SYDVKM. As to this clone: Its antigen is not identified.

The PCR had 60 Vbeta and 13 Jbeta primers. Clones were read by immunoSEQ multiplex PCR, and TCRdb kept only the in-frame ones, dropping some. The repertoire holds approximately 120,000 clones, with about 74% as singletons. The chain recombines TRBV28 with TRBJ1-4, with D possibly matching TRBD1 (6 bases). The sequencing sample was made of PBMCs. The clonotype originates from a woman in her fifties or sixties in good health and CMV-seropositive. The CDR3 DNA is TGTGCCAGCAGGGGGGGGGCCCCGGCCGAAAAACTGTTTTTT. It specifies CASRGGAPAEKLFF.